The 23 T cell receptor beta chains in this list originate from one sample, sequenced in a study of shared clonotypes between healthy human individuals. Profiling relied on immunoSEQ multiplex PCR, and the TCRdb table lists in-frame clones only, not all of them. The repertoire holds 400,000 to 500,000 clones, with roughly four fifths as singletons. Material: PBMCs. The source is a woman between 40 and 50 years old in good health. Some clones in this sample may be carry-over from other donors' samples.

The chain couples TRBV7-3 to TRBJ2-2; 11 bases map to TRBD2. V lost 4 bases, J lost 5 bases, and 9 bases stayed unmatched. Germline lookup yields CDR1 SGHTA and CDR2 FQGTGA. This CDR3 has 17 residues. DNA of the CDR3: TGTGCCAGCAGCTCCTCGTCTAGCGGGGGGAGGACCGGGGAGCTGTTTTTT. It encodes CASSSSSSGGRTGELFF.

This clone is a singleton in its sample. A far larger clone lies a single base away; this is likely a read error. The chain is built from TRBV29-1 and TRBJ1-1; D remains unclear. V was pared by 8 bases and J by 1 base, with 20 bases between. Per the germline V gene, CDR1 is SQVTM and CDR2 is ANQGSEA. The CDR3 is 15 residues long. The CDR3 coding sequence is TGCAGCTCCGATCCTCCTACAAGAGGGAACACTGAAGCTTTCTTT. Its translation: CSSDPPTRGNTEAFF.

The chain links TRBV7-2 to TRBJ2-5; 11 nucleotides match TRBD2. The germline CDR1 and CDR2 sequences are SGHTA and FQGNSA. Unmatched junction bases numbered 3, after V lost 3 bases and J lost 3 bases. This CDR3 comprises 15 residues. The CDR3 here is CASSLVAGGEETQYF. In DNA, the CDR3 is TGTGCCAGCAGCTTGGTAGCGGGAGGGGAAGAGACCCAGTACTTC.

CDR3 in DNA: TGTGCCAGCAGTTTACCGGACAGGGGGTCCAATGAGCAGTTCTTC. It specifies CASSLPDRGSNEQFF. This sequence joins TRBV27 and TRBJ2-1; 10 bases line up with TRBD1. CDR1 and CDR2 from the germline V gene are MNHEY and SMNVEV (reference sequence). V shed 2 bases, J shed 6 bases, and the junction held 4 bases outside the gene matches. The CDR3 is made up of 15 amino acids.

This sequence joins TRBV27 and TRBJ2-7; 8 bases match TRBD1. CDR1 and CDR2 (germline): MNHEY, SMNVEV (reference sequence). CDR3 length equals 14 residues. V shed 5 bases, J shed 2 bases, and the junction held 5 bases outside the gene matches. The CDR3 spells CASSPRDRTYEQYF. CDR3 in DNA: TGTGCCAGCAGTCCCCGGGACAGGACCTACGAGCAGTACTTC.

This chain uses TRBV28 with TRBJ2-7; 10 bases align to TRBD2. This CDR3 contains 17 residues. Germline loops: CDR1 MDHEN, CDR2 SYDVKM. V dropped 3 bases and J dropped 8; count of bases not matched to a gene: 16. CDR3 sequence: CASSFGSSSGRPTQQYF. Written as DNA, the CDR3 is TGTGCCAGCAGTTTCGGCAGTTCTAGCGGGAGACCTACTCAGCAGTACTTC.

In nucleotides, the CDR3 is TGTGCCAGCAGCTTAAATCCTAGCGGGGAGGATACGCAGTATTTT. Amino acid sequence: CASSLNPSGEDTQYF. The chain recombines TRBV7-3 with TRBJ2-3, with TRBD2 matching 9 bases. The CDR3 has 15 residues. Germline CDR1 reads SGHTA; CDR2 reads FQGTGA. After removal of 1 base from V and 6 bases from J, the junction contained 5 bases not matched to a gene.

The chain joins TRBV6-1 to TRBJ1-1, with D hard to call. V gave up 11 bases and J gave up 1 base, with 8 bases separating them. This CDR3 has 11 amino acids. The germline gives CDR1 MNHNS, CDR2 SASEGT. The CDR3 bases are TGTGCCGCTGACGGGAACACTGAAGCTTTCTTT. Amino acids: CAADGNTEAFF.

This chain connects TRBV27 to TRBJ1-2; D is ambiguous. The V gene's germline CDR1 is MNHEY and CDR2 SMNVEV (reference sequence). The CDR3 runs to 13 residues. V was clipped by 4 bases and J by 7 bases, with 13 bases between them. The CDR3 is CASSSTQVGGYTF. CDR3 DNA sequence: TGTGCCAGCAGTTCCACACAAGTAGGTGGCTACACCTTC.

CDR3 in DNA: TGCGCCAGCAGCCAAAACAGGGGCCCGCCTGGAAACACCATATATTTT. Its protein product is CASSQNRGPPGNTIYF. The rearrangement uses TRBV4-1 and TRBJ1-3; the match to TRBD1 covers 7 bases. The V gene's germline CDR1 is MGHRA and CDR2 YSYEKL. The V segment lost 2 bases and the J segment 2 bases; nucleotides outside the gene matches: 6. The CDR3 runs 16 residues.

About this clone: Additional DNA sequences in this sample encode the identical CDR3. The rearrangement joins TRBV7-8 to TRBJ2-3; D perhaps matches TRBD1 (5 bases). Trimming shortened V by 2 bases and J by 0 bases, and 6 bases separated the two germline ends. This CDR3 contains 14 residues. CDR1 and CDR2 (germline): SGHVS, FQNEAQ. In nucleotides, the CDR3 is TGTGCCAGCAGCTTACGACAGAGCACAGATACGCAGTATTTT. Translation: CASSLRQSTDTQYF.

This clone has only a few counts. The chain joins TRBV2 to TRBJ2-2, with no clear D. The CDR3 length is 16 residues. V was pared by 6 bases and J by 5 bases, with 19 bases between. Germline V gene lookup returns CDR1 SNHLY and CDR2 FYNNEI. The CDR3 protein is CASRGFRSGSTGELFF. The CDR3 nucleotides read TGTGCCAGCAGGGGGTTCAGGTCGGGTTCGACCGGGGAGCTGTTTTTT.

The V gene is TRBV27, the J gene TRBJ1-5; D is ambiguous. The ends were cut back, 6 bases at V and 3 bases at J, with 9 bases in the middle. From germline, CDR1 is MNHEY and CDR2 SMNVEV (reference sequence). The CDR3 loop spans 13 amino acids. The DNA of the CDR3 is TGTGCCAGCAGCCCCGCATACAATCAGCCCCAGCATTTT. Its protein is CASSPAYNQPQHF.

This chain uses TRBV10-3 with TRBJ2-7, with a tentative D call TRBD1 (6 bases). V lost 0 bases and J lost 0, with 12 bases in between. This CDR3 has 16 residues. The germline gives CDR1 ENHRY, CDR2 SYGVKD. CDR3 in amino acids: CAISESRQAYSYEQYF. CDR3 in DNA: TGTGCCATCAGTGAGTCAAGACAGGCCTACTCCTACGAGCAGTACTTC.

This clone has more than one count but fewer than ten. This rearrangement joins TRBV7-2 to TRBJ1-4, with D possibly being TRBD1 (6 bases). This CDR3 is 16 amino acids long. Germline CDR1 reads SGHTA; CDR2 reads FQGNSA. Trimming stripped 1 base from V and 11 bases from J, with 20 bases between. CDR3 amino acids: CASSLEGAGASVKLFF. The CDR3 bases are TGTGCCAGCAGCTTAGAGGGAGCAGGGGCTTCGGTGAAACTGTTTTTT.

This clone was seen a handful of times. CDR3 sequence (DNA): TGTGCCAGCAGCCCCCTTGGACAGACATATAGCAATCAGCCCCAGCATTTT. Translated, it gives CASSPLGQTYSNQPQHF. The chain carries TRBV7-8 and TRBJ1-5; perhaps TRBD1 as D (6 bases). The CDR3 spans 17 residues. From germline, CDR1 is SGHVS and CDR2 FQNEAQ. V lost 5 bases, J lost 0 bases, and 17 bases lay in between. Variable domain in full (rest from reference TRBV7-8 and TRBJ1-5): GAGVSQSPRYKVAKRGQDVALRCDPISGHVSLFWYQQALGQGPEFLTYFQNEAQLDKSGLPSDRFFAERPEGSVSTLKIQRTQQEDSAVYLCASSPLGQTYSNQPQHFGDGTRLSIL.

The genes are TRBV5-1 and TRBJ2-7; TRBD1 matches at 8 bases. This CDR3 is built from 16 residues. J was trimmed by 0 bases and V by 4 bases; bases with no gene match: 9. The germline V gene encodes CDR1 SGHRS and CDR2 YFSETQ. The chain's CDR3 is CASSVGDDRGSYEQYF. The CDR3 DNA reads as TGCGCCAGCAGCGTGGGGGACGACAGGGGCTCCTACGAGCAGTACTTC. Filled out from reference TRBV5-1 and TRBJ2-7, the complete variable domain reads KAGVTQTPRYLIKTRGQQVTLSCSPISGHRSVSWYQQTPGQGLQFLFEYFSETQRNKGNFPGRFSGRQFSNSRSEMNVSTLELGDSALYLCASSVGDDRGSYEQYFGPGTRLTVT.

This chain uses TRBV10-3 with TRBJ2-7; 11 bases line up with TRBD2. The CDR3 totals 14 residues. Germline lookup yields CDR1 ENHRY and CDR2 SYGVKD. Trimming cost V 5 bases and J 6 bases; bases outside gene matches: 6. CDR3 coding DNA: TGTGCCATCAGTCCGGGACTAGCGGCGGCCGAGCAGTACTTC. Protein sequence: CAISPGLAAAEQYF.

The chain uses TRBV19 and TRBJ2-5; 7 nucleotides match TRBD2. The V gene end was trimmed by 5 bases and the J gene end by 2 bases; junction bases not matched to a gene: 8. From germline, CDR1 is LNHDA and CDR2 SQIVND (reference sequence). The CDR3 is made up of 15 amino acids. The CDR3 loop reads CASSELGAGQETQYF. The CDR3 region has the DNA TGTGCCAGTAGTGAGCTGGGAGCGGGACAAGAGACCCAGTACTTC.

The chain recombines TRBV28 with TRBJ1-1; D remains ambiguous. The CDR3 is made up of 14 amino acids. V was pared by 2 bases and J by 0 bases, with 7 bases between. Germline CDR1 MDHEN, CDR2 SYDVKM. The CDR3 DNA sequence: TGTGCCAGCAGTTTAATGGTTATGAACACTGAAGCTTTCTTT. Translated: CASSLMVMNTEAFF.

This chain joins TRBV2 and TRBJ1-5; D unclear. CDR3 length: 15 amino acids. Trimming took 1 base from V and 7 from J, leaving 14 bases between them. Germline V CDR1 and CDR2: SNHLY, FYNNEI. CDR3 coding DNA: TGTGCCAGCAGTGAAGGATGGGTGAAAGACCAGCCCCAGCATTTT. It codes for CASSEGWVKDQPQHF.

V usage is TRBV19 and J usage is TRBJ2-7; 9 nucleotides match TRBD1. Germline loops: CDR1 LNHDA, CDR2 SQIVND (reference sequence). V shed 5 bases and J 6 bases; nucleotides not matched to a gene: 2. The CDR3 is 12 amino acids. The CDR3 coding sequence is TGTGCCAGTAGTTCGACAGGGGGCGAGCAGTACTTC. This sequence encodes CASSSTGGEQYF.

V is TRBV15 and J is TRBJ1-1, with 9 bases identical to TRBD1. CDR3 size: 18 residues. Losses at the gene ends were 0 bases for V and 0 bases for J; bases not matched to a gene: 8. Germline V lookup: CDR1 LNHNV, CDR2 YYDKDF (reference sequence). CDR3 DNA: TGTGCCACCAGCAGAGATTTGGGGACAGGGCTCATGAACACTGAAGCTTTCTTT. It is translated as CATSRDLGTGLMNTEAFF.